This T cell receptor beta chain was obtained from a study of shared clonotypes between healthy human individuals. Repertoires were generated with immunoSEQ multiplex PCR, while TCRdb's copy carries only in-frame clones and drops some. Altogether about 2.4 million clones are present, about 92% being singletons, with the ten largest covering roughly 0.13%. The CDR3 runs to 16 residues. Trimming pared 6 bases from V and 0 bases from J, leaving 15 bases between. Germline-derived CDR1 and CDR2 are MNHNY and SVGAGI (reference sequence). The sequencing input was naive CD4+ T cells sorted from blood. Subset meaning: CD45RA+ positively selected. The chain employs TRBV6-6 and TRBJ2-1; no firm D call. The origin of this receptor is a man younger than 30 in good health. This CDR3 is CASSPIRVSSYNEQFF. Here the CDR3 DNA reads TGTGCCAGCAGCCCGATAAGAGTAAGCTCCTACAATGAGCAGTTCTTC.